The present entry profiles one T cell receptor (beta chain) with its context. The data derive from a study of monozygotic twins with inflammatory bowel disease. After re-calling the 5' RACE reads, TCRdb lists one entry per CDR3 protein, DNA absent. The listing contains 150,000 to 200,000 distinct CDR3 sequences. The germline gives CDR1 MNHEY, CDR2 SVGAGI. CDR3 length equals 15 residues. The chain couples TRBV6-5 to TRBJ2-7; lacking DNA, the TRBD1 call made by TCRdb goes unchecked. The clonotype originates from a human donor with ulcerative colitis or Crohn's disease, or a healthy co-twin of an affected twin (not recorded which). Sequencing was carried out using blood. CDR3: CASSYGMRDGDEQYF.